A single sample is the source of the 21 T cell receptor beta chains below, sequenced in a study of OX40 agonist ivuxolimab in advanced cancers. Data came from immunoSEQ multiplex PCR; TCRdb stores just in-frame clones and leaves some out. The sample lists about 30,000 clones, around 74% occurring once. The sample was CD4+ or CD8+ T cells sorted from blood, taken in a trial of the OX40 agonist ivuxolimab. These receptors originate from an adult with an advanced solid tumor such as melanoma, head and neck, liver or kidney cancer.

V gene TRBV7-8 combines with J gene TRBJ2-3; TRBD1 aligns across 8 bases. V dropped 6 bases and J dropped 3; count of bases not matched to a gene: 5. This CDR3 is built from 14 residues. Germline lookup yields CDR1 SGHVS and CDR2 FQNEAQ. The CDR3 region is CASSYGQGTDTQYF. The CDR3 DNA sequence: TGTGCCAGCAGTTACGGACAGGGAACAGATACGCAGTATTTT.

The chain couples TRBV19 to TRBJ2-6; 7 nucleotides agree with TRBD1. Germline loops: CDR1 LNHDA, CDR2 SQIVND (reference sequence). V lost 8 bases to trimming and J lost 2 bases; unmatched junction nucleotides: 3. The CDR3 spans 14 residues. The CDR3 DNA is TGTGCCAGTCTCGACAGGGCTGGGGCCAACGTCCTGACTTTC. This encodes CASLDRAGANVLTF.

The chain has TRBV6-5 and TRBJ1-2; no clear D. The V end was cut by 5 bases, the J end by 1 base, with 8 bases between. Germline V gives CDR1 MNHEY, CDR2 SVGAGI. CDR3 size: 13 residues. The CDR3 DNA sequence: TGTGCCAGCAGTGGACGGGTTAACTATGGCTACACCTTC. Its translation is CASSGRVNYGYTF.

This clone was seen just once. CDR3 DNA sequence: TGTGCCAGCAGCTTAGGGCAGTTAGATACGCAGTATTTT. It yields the protein CASSLGQLDTQYF. The chain links TRBV11-2 to TRBJ2-3; D is ambiguous. Trimming left V 1 base short and J 5 bases short, with 7 bases between. The CDR3 sequence is 13 residues long. Germline V gene sequence: CDR1 SGHAT, CDR2 FQNNGV.

This clone was observed a single time. V gene TRBV28 combines with J gene TRBJ1-2; D gene uncertain. From germline, CDR1 is MDHEN and CDR2 SYDVKM. This CDR3 region has 12 residues. Trimming removed 2 bases from V and 8 bases from J, with 9 bases in between. Here the CDR3 reads CASSLEHPGYTF. DNA of the CDR3: TGTGCCAGCAGTTTAGAACATCCGGGCTACACCTTC.

This clone qualifies as medium-sized. The genes are TRBV27 and TRBJ1-5; the match to TRBD1 covers 8 bases. Germline assignment: CDR1 MNHEY and CDR2 SMNVEV (reference sequence). This CDR3 is built from 15 residues. The junction had 3 bases not matched to a gene; V was cut back by 5 bases and J by 0 bases. The CDR3 protein is CASSATGGSNQPQHF. The CDR3 nucleotides are TGTGCCAGCAGTGCTACAGGGGGTAGCAATCAGCCCCAGCATTTT.

This chain links TRBV5-6 with TRBJ1-2, with 7 positions matching TRBD1. This CDR3 has 13 amino acids. Germline assignment: CDR1 SGHDT and CDR2 YYEEEE. The trim removed 0 bases at V and 4 bases at J, leaving 0 bases unmatched. CDR3 in amino acids: CASSLGTGYGYTF. Here the CDR3 DNA reads TGTGCCAGCAGCTTGGGGACAGGCTATGGCTACACCTTC.

The rearrangement links TRBV11-2 to TRBJ1-3; 8 positions match TRBD1. Trimming cost V 5 bases and J 3 bases; bases outside gene matches: 9. CDR1 is SGHAT and CDR2 is FQNNGV in the germline V gene. The CDR3 spans 16 residues. In nucleotides, the CDR3 is TGTGCCAGCAGCCAAGGGACAGGCTCATTTGGAAACACCATATATTTT. Translated: CASSQGTGSFGNTIYF. Full variable domain (outside the CDR3, taken from reference TRBV11-2 and TRBJ1-3): EAGVAQSPRYKIIEKRQSVAFWCNPISGHATLYWYQQILGQGPKLLIQFQNNGVVDDSQLPKDRFSAERLKGVDSTLKIQPAKLEDSAVYLCASSQGTGSFGNTIYFGEGSWLTVV.

The chain uses TRBV6-6 and TRBJ1-1, with D hard to call. V was cut by 5 bases and J by 1 base, with 11 bases left in between. Per germline, CDR1 MNHNY and CDR2 SVGAGI (reference sequence). CDR3 length: 14 residues. The CDR3 DNA follows: TGTGCCAGCAGTGACGGGTCTCGGAACACTGAAGCTTTCTTT. This sequence encodes CASSDGSRNTEAFF.

This chain uses TRBV11-2 with TRBJ1-2; 7 bases map to TRBD1. Germline CDR1 reads SGHAT; CDR2 reads FQNNGV. Unmatched junction bases numbered 4, after V lost 5 bases and J lost 4 bases. The CDR3 runs to 13 residues. The CDR3 loop is CASSRQGPYGYTF. In DNA form, the CDR3 reads TGTGCCAGCAGCCGACAGGGCCCCTATGGCTACACCTTC.

This clone was recorded once. This chain links TRBV11-2 with TRBJ2-7; the D is unclear. The CDR3 contains 12 residues. Germline V gene sequence: CDR1 SGHAT, CDR2 FQNNGV. V was cut by 0 bases and J by 3 bases, with 3 bases left in between. CDR3 DNA: TGTGCCAGCAGCTTAGATCGCTACGAGCAGTACTTC. Protein product: CASSLDRYEQYF.

This clone is classed as medium-sized. The V call is TRBV9, the J call TRBJ2-2; 7 nucleotides align to TRBD1. The V and J ends lost 0 bases and 3 bases, in that order; junction bases with no gene match: 2. Germline CDR1 reads SGDLS; CDR2 reads YYNGEE. This CDR3 has 15 amino acids. CDR3 nucleotide sequence: TGTGCCAGCAGCGTAGGACAGGGCTACACCGGGGAGCTGTTTTTT. Residues: CASSVGQGYTGELFF.

This chain uses TRBV5-6 with TRBJ1-6; perhaps TRBD1 as D (5 bases). CDR3 length: 16 residues. Looked up from germline, CDR1 is SGHDT and CDR2 is YYEEEE. Trimming stripped 4 bases from V and 0 bases from J, with 11 bases between. Here the CDR3 DNA reads TGTGCCAGCAGCCCGACCGACAGCTCCTATAATTCACCCCTCCACTTT. This gives the protein CASSPTDSSYNSPLHF.

The J gene is TRBJ1-1, the V gene TRBV5-1; 10 nucleotides align to TRBD1. This CDR3 comprises 15 residues. V trimming: 4 bases; J trimming: 4 bases; junction bases outside the gene matches: 7. Per germline, CDR1 SGHRS and CDR2 YFSETQ. This CDR3 reads CASSTGTGVGTEAFF. DNA for the CDR3: TGCGCCAGCAGCACCGGGACAGGGGTAGGCACTGAAGCTTTCTTT. The full variable domain, with the rest looked up from reference TRBV5-1 and TRBJ1-1, is KAGVTQTPRYLIKTRGQQVTLSCSPISGHRSVSWYQQTPGQGLQFLFEYFSETQRNKGNFPGRFSGRQFSNSRSEMNVSTLELGDSALYLCASSTGTGVGTEAFFGQGTRLTVV.

This rearrangement joins TRBV7-9 to TRBJ1-2, with D maybe TRBD1 (5 bases). CDR1 is SEHNR, CDR2 FQNEAQ, per germline (reference sequence). The CDR3 runs 15 residues. The V end lost 1 base, the J end lost 2 bases, and 11 bases lay between the germline ends. The CDR3 DNA is TGTGCCAGCAGCTTAGGTGCAGGGCAAAACTATGGCTACACCTTC. Protein: CASSLGAGQNYGYTF.

This clone showed up just once. This chain links TRBV7-2 with TRBJ1-5; D remains ambiguous. V gave up 3 bases and J gave up 0 bases, with 9 bases separating them. Germline lookup yields CDR1 SGHTA and CDR2 FQGNSA. CDR3 size: 15 residues. CDR3 nucleotide sequence: TGTGCCAGCAGCTTTAACACCTATAGCAATCAGCCCCAGCATTTT. Translating it yields CASSFNTYSNQPQHF.

The chain has TRBV6-1 and TRBJ1-6; the D is unclear. V shed 2 bases and J shed 9 bases, with 11 bases lying between them. Germline assignment: CDR1 MNHNS and CDR2 SASEGT. The length of the CDR3 is 14 residues. The DNA for the CDR3 is TGTGCCAGCAGTGAAATGCAGTTGGGTTCACCCCTCCACTTT. Translating it yields CASSEMQLGSPLHF.

The rearrangement uses TRBV4-1 and TRBJ2-7, with 9 bases fitting TRBD1. There are 15 residues in the CDR3. The germline V gene has CDR1 MGHRA and CDR2 YSYEKL. The V gene end was trimmed by 4 bases and the J gene end by 3 bases; junction bases not matched to a gene: 7. The CDR3 loop is CASSRDRESDYEQYF. The CDR3 nucleotides are TGCGCCAGCAGCCGGGACAGGGAATCCGACTACGAGCAGTACTTC.

V is TRBV28 and J is TRBJ1-2; D may be TRBD1 (6 bases). Trimming pared 6 bases from V and 8 bases from J, leaving 28 bases between. Germline CDR1 reads MDHEN; CDR2 reads SYDVKM. The CDR3 sequence is 17 residues long. CDR3 region: CASSPLDNRDQTQGYTF. The CDR3 region has the DNA TGTGCCAGCAGCCCACTCGATAACAGGGATCAGACACAAGGCTACACCTTC.

In DNA form, the CDR3 reads TGTGCCAGCACCCTAGGGGGTTATTCTACCGGGGAGCTGTTTTTT. Protein: CASTLGGYSTGELFF. This sequence joins TRBV28 and TRBJ2-2, with D tentatively TRBD1 (6 bases). This CDR3 is built from 15 residues. Trimming shortened V by 7 bases and J by 5 bases, and 17 bases separated the two germline ends. Germline CDR1 is MDHEN and CDR2 is SYDVKM. Full variable domain (rest looked up from reference TRBV28 and TRBJ2-2): DVKVTQSSRYLVKRTGEKVFLECVQDMDHENMFWYRQDPGLGLRLIYFSYDVKMKEKGDIPEGYSVSREKKERFSLILESASTNQTSMYLCASTLGGYSTGELFFGEGSRLTVL.

The sample holds one count of this clone. The chain is built from TRBV14 and TRBJ2-3, with TRBD1 identical over 9 bases. V was pared by 2 bases and J by 6 bases, with 6 bases of the junction left unmatched. The CDR3 totals 15 residues. Looked up from germline, CDR1 is SGHDN and CDR2 is FVKESK. CDR3 nucleotide sequence: TGTGCCAGCAGCCAATGGACAGGGGCAGCCGATACGCAGTATTTT. Translation: CASSQWTGAADTQYF.